This is a list of T cell receptor beta chains from one sample in a study of tumor-infiltrating lymphocytes in primary liver carcinoma. TCRdb recomputed calls from the multiplex PCR reads with MiXCR, one row per CDR3 protein. Among fewer than 350,000 distinct CDR3 sequences, around 60% were seen once, and the ten largest hold roughly 6%. The specimen was peripheral blood. All receptors derive from a man in his forties with primary liver carcinoma and hepatitis B virus infection. Each CDR3 is given with its conserved first and last residue. Fields, in order: clone size, J gene, V gene, D gene, CDR3 DNA, CDR3 protein. D genes are given only for firm matches. Clone size is shown for a subset of rows, as once, few, many or a class of expanded clone.

size: .
J: TRBJ1-1
V: TRBV11-2
D: .
DNA: TGTGCCAGCTGCTTGAGTGGGCAGGGGACGATTCAAACTTTCTTT
CDR3: CASCLSGQGTIQTFF

size: .
J: TRBJ2-7
V: TRBV4-1
D: .
DNA: TGCGCCAGCAGCCAAGCCAGTGGCTCATCCTACGAGCAGTACTTC
CDR3: CASSQASGSSYEQYF

size: .
J: TRBJ2-1
V: TRBV5-1
D: TRBD2
DNA: TGCGCCAGCAGCCCACTGGATAGCGGGGGCTTTCTGAATGAGCAGTTCTTC
CDR3: CASSPLDSGGFLNEQFF

size: once
J: TRBJ2-2
V: TRBV10-2
D: TRBD1
DNA: TGCGCCACCCATCCGGGACAGGTGGCTTTCGAGGAGCTGTTTTTT
CDR3: CATHPGQVAFEELFF

size: .
J: TRBJ2-3
V: TRBV24-1
D: TRBD1
DNA: TGTGCCACCAGTGATGGGACAGTTAGCACAGATACGCAGTATTTT
CDR3: CATSDGTVSTDTQYF

size: .
J: TRBJ2-5
V: TRBV20-1
D: TRBD1
DNA: TGCAGTCGGACAGGGAACCAAGAGACCCAGTACTTC
CDR3: CSRTGNQETQYF

size: few
J: TRBJ1-1
V: TRBV30
D: .
DNA: TGTGCCTGGAGTCCCGACGGCCTGCGGAGGAACACTGAAGCTTTCTTT
CDR3: CAWSPDGLRRNTEAFF

size: .
J: TRBJ1-2
V: TRBV7-8
D: .
DNA: TGTGCCAGCAGCTTAGAGGATTGGTGGTTGGGGCAAGGGGACTACACCTTC
CDR3: CASSLEDWWLGQGDYTF

size: once
J: TRBJ2-7
V: TRBV29-1
D: .
DNA: TGCAGCGTTGCATGTGTTCCCTCCTACGAGCGGTACTTC
CDR3: CSVACVPSYERYF

size: .
J: TRBJ2-5
V: TRBV7-9
D: TRBD1
DNA: TGTGCCAGCAGCTCCACGACAGGGGAAGAGACCCAGTACTTC
CDR3: CASSSTTGEETQYF

size: many
J: TRBJ2-7
V: TRBV11-2
D: TRBD2
DNA: TGTGCCAGCAGCTTCGGAGCGGGAGGGCTATACGAGCAGTACTTC
CDR3: CASSFGAGGLYEQYF

size: .
J: TRBJ2-1
V: TRBV5-6
D: .
DNA: TGTGCCAGCAGCTCCTGGACAACGACGGGAGTGTCCAATGAGCAGTTCTTC
CDR3: CASSSWTTTGVSNEQFF

size: many
J: TRBJ2-3
V: TRBV29-1
D: TRBD2
DNA: TGCAGCGTTGAACTGACTAGCGGGAGTACAGATACGCAGTATTTT
CDR3: CSVELTSGSTDTQYF

size: once
J: TRBJ2-1
V: TRBV9
D: TRBD2
DNA: TGTGCCAGCAGCGCTAGCGGGACTGGGCAGTTCTTC
CDR3: CASSASGTGQFF

size: .
J: TRBJ1-1
V: TRBV11-2
D: TRBD1
DNA: TGTGCCGGCAGCTTAGCAGGGACAGGGTGGTTGGCTGAAGTTTTCTTT
CDR3: CAGSLAGTGWLAEVFF

size: .
J: TRBJ2-1
V: TRBV4-2
D: TRBD2
DNA: TGTGCCAGGAGCCACGGGACTAGCTCCTACAATGAGCAGTTCTTC
CDR3: CARSHGTSSYNEQFF

size: .
J: TRBJ2-7
V: TRBV13
D: TRBD1
DNA: TGTGCCAGCAGCTCATATCGGACAGGGAGGCCCTACGATCAGTACTTC
CDR3: CASSSYRTGRPYDQYF

size: .
J: TRBJ2-3
V: TRBV12-3/TRBV12-4
D: .
DNA: TGTGCCAGCAGTTTAGTTTCCGTATCAGATACGCAGTATTTT
CDR3: CASSLVSVSDTQYF

size: .
J: TRBJ2-3
V: TRBV30
D: .
DNA: TGTGCCTGGAGTGTAGGTAGCGGCACAGATACGCAGTATTTT
CDR3: CAWSVGSGTDTQYF

size: .
J: TRBJ1-5
V: TRBV11-2
D: .
DNA: TGTGCCAGCAGCTCCCACAATCAGCCCCAGCATTTT
CDR3: CASSSHNQPQHF

size: once
J: TRBJ2-7
V: TRBV11-2
D: .
DNA: TGTGCCAGCAGCTTCGGGGGCTCCTATGAGCAGTGCTTC
CDR3: CASSFGGSYEQCF

size: .
J: TRBJ1-2
V: TRBV5-6
D: .
DNA: TGTGCCAGCAGCGTGCAGGGAGGGCACTATGGCTACAGCTTC
CDR3: CASSVQGGHYGYSF

size: many
J: TRBJ2-3
V: TRBV11-2
D: TRBD1
DNA: TGTGCCAGCAGCTTAGAGGGGTGGACAGGGGGGAGCACAGATACGCAGTATTTT
CDR3: CASSLEGWTGGSTDTQYF

size: many
J: TRBJ2-7
V: TRBV6-1
D: .
DNA: TGTGCCAGCACCAAAAGAGAGGGAGGCGAGCAGTACTTC
CDR3: CASTKREGGEQYF

size: .
J: TRBJ1-5
V: TRBV11-2
D: .
DNA: TGTGCCAGCAGCACCGGGACTTCGAAGTCCATCACAGATACGCAGCATTTT
CDR3: CASSTGTSKSITDTQHF

size: few
J: TRBJ2-7
V: TRBV7-9
D: .
DNA: TGTGCCAGCAGCTTAGTTGTTGAGCAGTACTTC
CDR3: CASSLVVEQYF

size: .
J: TRBJ2-1
V: TRBV11-2
D: TRBD2
DNA: TGTGCCAGCAACGTGGGACTAGCGGGAGCCCGATCATACAATGAGCAATTCTTC
CDR3: CASNVGLAGARSYNEQFF

size: many
J: TRBJ1-2
V: TRBV6-5
D: .
DNA: TGTGCCAGCAGTTACGGGGATTTCCATGGCTACACCTTC
CDR3: CASSYGDFHGYTF

size: .
J: TRBJ2-2
V: TRBV5-1
D: TRBD1
DNA: TGCGCCAGCAGCTTGGCCAAGGGGGCGATCACCGAGGAGCTGTTTTTT
CDR3: CASSLAKGAITEELFF

size: .
J: TRBJ2-7
V: TRBV7-9
D: .
DNA: TGTGCCAGCAGCCCTTCTGGGAGAGGGCAAACTTCCTCCTACGAGCAGTACTTC
CDR3: CASSPSGRGQTSSYEQYF

size: few
J: TRBJ2-7
V: TRBV5-1
D: TRBD2
DNA: TGCGCCAGCAGCCCCGGACTAGCGGGAGGACCCACATCCTACGAGCAGTACTTC
CDR3: CASSPGLAGGPTSYEQYF